This T cell receptor beta chain emerged from a study of T-cell memory formation after mild COVID-19 (dated by TCRdb to the early 2020s). Describing the broader study: TCR sequence clusters from the two donors were found to be largely donor specific. T-cell clones expanding and contracting after mild COVID-19 in a couple of donors were tracked by longitudinal TCRalpha and TCRbeta repertoire sequencing. Two young, previously healthy adult volunteers, one female and one male, were included in the cohort.

Ficoll-Paque density gradient centrifugation was used to isolate PBMCs. Inclusive of the bounding cysteine and phenylalanine, the CDR3 is 12 residues long. Only CDR3 DNA is held: 36 bases, read in frame from base 1. CDR1 and CDR2, looked up from the germline V gene, are SGHDT and YYEEEE. V drops 0 bases and J drops 10 bases, leaving 7 bases in between. Instrument used: Illumina NovaSeq 6000. Using 5'RACE with constant-segment primers, TCRalpha and TCRbeta cDNA libraries were constructed, with sample barcodes and unique molecular identifiers added in the process. Trizol reagent was used to extract RNA from every sample. Amplification of the libraries took two PCR steps, and the second step added a second sample barcode plus Illumina TruSeq adapters. Sequencing of libraries was performed on an Illumina NovaSeq with 2 x 150 bp paired-end reads. In the paper's pipeline: The reads were demultiplexed and collapsed into UMI-guided consensus sequences using migec v1.2.7. With mixcr v2.1.11, UMI consensuses were aligned to TRA and TRB V and J templates and assembled into clonotypes. Clonotypes were classified as expanded or contracted when called significant by both edgeR and NoisET, with noise models trained on biological replicates. edgeR calls used a false discovery rate-adjusted p below 0.01 and a log2 fold-change threshold of 1. As an exploratory analysis of dynamics, max-normalized trajectories of the 1000 most abundant clonotypes were examined by PCA with hierarchical clustering. Separately sequenced CD4+ and CD8+ repertoires were used to assign a CD4 or CD8 phenotype to each responding clone. TCRdb passed the public sequencing reads through fastp at Q25 and MiXCR, retaining productive beta sequences. Identical CDR3 proteins give one entry, which carries the most common genes and DNA. The V and J calls and clone size come from TCRdb's table, not from the authors' own analysis. The sample records around 340,000 distinct CDR3 sequences, approximately 12% of which are singletons. The ten largest clones take up around a fifth of the sample.

With respect to this clonotype: Its cognate antigen has yet to be identified. Base qualities are not at hand, and no much larger clone is one base apart.

Broad study findings and their caveats: Some responding clones were detected in pre-infection memory, suggesting pre-existing cross-reactive memory T cells joined the SARS-CoV-2 response. The study covered only a couple of mild cases, and larger cohorts including severe cases with pre-infection samples were considered necessary. Balanced CD4/CD8 phenotypes were observed for clones contracting from day 15 to 85, whereas a bias towards CD4+ was observed for a second wave of clones expanding from day 15 to 37. Contracting CD4+ clones were located mainly in the CM and EM memory subsets, whereas CD8+ clones were found to be enriched in EMRA. SARS-CoV-2 specificity of the second-wave clones peaking on day 37 was not confirmed.

The rearranged segments are TRBV5-6 and TRBJ1-4; a confident D gene designation cannot be given. Source material: PBMCs or a T cell subset sorted from them (not recorded which). The sequence was obtained from a young man who had mild COVID-19 (a few samples of this study predate the infection). The sample titles of this study are shuffled in the database, so cell type and time point are left out; the donor was told from shared clones. Read as DNA, the sequence is TGTGCCAGCAGCTTGGAGGACGGAAAACTGTTTTTT. Translation gives CASSLEDGKLFF.